This T cell receptor beta chain was found in a study of T-cell memory formation after mild COVID-19. Turning to this clonotype: Its antigen is not known.

TCRdb processed the 5' RACE reads anew with MiXCR; each CDR3 protein has one entry. The repertoire holds roughly 240,000 distinct CDR3 sequences, with around 16% as singletons. Germline CDR1 and CDR2: SGHAT and FQNNGV. The CDR3 contains 15 residues. J was trimmed by 8 bases and V by 5 bases; bases with no gene match: 7. Study-wide points: Memory sampled before infection contained some responding clones, suggesting cross-reactive memory joined.

The TCR originated in a young man who had mild COVID-19 (a few samples of this study predate the infection). Cell type and time point are not known. The V gene is TRBV11-2, the J gene TRBJ1-6, with 9 nucleotides matching TRBD1. Sequencing input: PBMCs or a T cell subset sorted from them (not recorded which). DNA for the CDR3: TGTGCCAGCAGCAGACGGACAGGGGCGGATTCACCCCTCCACTTT. Its translation: CASSRRTGADSPLHF. The full variable domain, its missing parts supplied by reference TRBV11-2 and TRBJ1-6, is EAGVAQSPRYKIIEKRQSVAFWCNPISGHATLYWYQQILGQGPKLLIQFQNNGVVDDSQLPKDRFSAERLKGVDSTLKIQPAKLEDSAVYLCASSRRTGADSPLHFGNGTRLTVT.